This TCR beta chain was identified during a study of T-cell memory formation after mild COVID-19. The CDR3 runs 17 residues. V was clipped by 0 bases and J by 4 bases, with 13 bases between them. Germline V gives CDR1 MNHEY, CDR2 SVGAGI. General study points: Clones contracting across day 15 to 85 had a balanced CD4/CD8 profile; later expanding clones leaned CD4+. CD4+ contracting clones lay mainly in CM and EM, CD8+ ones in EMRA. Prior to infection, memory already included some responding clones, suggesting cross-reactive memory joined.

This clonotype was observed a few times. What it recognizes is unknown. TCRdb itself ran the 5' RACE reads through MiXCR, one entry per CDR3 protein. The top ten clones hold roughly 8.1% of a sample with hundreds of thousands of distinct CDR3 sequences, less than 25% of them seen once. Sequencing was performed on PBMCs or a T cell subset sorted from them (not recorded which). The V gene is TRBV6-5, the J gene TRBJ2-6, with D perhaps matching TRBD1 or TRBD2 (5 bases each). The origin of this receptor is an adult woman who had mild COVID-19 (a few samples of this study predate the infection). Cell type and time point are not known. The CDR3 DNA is TGTGCCAGCAGTTACTCGAGAGGGGCGACGGGGGCCAACGTCCTGACTTTC. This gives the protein CASSYSRGATGANVLTF.